Presented here are 2 T cell receptor beta chains from one specimen sequenced in a study of CD8 T cells in Susac syndrome (dated by TCRdb to the late 2010s). Library construction relied on the immunoSEQ multiplex PCR assay. RNA was extracted using the RNeasy kit, and about 0.45 to 1 ug of the RNA was reverse transcribed with random hexamers. Through fastp at Q25 and MiXCR, TCRdb rebuilt clones from the public reads, retaining in-frame beta chains. For every CDR3 protein sequence, its rows merge into one entry that carries the most common genes and DNA. The sample table lists around 120,000 distinct CDR3 sequences, about 92% of them with a count of one. The biggest ten clones account for 0.093% of the sample. Sequenced material: CD4+ T cells from PBMCs. The source is a human donor with multiple sclerosis.

The chain recombines TRBV6-6 with TRBJ1-5; 7 bases agree with TRBD1. Per the germline V gene, CDR1 is MNHNY and CDR2 is SVGAGI (reference sequence). With V trimmed by 6 bases and J by 7 bases, 9 bases remained unmatched. The CDR3 has 14 residues. Here the CDR3 DNA reads TGTGCCAGCAGGACAGGGTCCCGTGGGCAGCCCCAGCATTTT. Protein sequence: CASRTGSRGQPQHF.

The rearrangement joins TRBV20-1 to TRBJ2-1, with 8 bases identical to TRBD1. The V segment lost 1 base and the J segment 4 bases; nucleotides outside the gene matches: 9. The CDR3 is made up of 16 amino acids. Germline V gene lookup returns CDR1 DFQATT and CDR2 SNEGSKA (reference sequence). CDR3: CSARAPGGDFYNEQFF. The CDR3 DNA is TGCAGTGCTAGAGCGCCAGGGGGCGATTTTTACAATGAGCAGTTCTTC.